One T cell receptor (beta chain) is described in this entry. No antigen is known for it. The V gene's germline CDR1 is LNHNV and CDR2 YYDKDF (reference sequence). This CDR3 is built from 15 residues. Trimming cost V 1 base and J 5 bases, with 12 bases left between them. This specimen comes from a study of cytomegalovirus exposure and HLA in healthy donors. Across the whole study: Most donors, 81% of over 350 genotyped, fell in the Caucasian-associated ancestry cluster.

Findings and limits, study-wide: The classifier was said to identify cytomegalovirus status with high specificity and sensitivity. As a later analysis showed, several of the most significant clusters appeared to be linked to common viral pathogens. In a later analysis, at a false discovery rate of 0.05, fewer than 20,000 TCR beta sequences were associated with HLA alleles.

The study ran its PCR with 60 Vbeta and 13 Jbeta primers. The repertoire was sequenced with immunoSEQ multiplex PCR; TCRdb's copy has only in-frame clones and lacks some. Its clone listing holds 130,000 or so clones. The gene calls are TRBV15 and TRBJ1-5; D is ambiguous. Sequencing input: PBMCs. This TCR came from a young woman in good health and CMV-seronegative. The CDR3 bases are TGTGCCACCAGCAGAGCTATCTCGGGGTATCAGCCCCAGCATTTT. Translating gives CATSRAISGYQPQHF.